This entry lists 18 T cell receptor beta chains sequenced from one sample in a study of tumor-infiltrating lymphocytes in primary liver carcinoma. Unsorted whole blood yielded the blood RNA, and germline DNA was also extracted. Making TCR beta cDNA involved approximately 510 ng total RNA and a constant-region primer. ARM-PCR was slightly modified, and three nested multiplex PCR rounds with it gave rise to the TCR beta libraries. The opening two PCR rounds, around 11 cycles each, paired TRBV1-TRBV30 forward primers with a C-beta reverse primer. TCRdb reprocessed the multiplex PCR reads via MiXCR and lists one record per CDR3 protein. Here the sample spans approximately 300,000 distinct CDR3 sequences, roughly two thirds being singletons. Sequenced material: peripheral blood. The receptor set was obtained from a man aged 40-50 years with primary liver carcinoma and hepatitis B virus infection.

This clonotype has only a few counts. CDR3 region: CASSSRGYEQYF. Here the CDR3 DNA reads TGTGCCAGCAGCTCTAGAGGTTACGAGCAGTACTTC. The chain uses TRBV5-6 and TRBJ2-7; no firm D call. The CDR3 is made up of 12 amino acids. Trimming shortened V by 3 bases and J by 4 bases, and 8 bases separated the two germline ends. Germline V gives CDR1 SGHDT, CDR2 YYEEEE.

A remark on this clonotype: With a much larger clone just one base away, this may be a read error. The chain is built from TRBV11-2 and TRBJ2-7; D unresolved. The germline V gene encodes CDR1 SGHAT and CDR2 FQNNGV. V lost 7 bases to trimming and J lost 4 bases, with 14 bases between them. This CDR3 region has 13 residues. DNA for the CDR3: TGTGCCAGCAATTCCCTGGGCCTTTACGAGCAGTACTTC. Amino acid sequence: CASNSLGLYEQYF.

This clonotype was counted many times. The DNA for the CDR3 is TGTGCCAGCAGTTACCGGACTAGCGGGGAGGAGCAGTTCTTC. Translating it yields CASSYRTSGEEQFF. The V call is TRBV6-2 or TRBV6-3, the J call TRBJ2-1, with 12 bases lining up with TRBD2. This CDR3 spans 14 amino acids. Trimming took 2 bases from V and 10 from J; bases not matched to a gene: 3. Germline-derived CDR1 and CDR2 are MNHEY and SVGEGT.

A note on this clonotype: At one boundary the junction diverges from the germline segment, which might be a read error. Here the CDR3 reads CTSSLGQGGTDTQYF. The CDR3 DNA is TGTACCAGCAGTTTAGGGCAAGGGGGCACAGATACGCAGTATTTT. The chain has TRBV28 and TRBJ2-3; weak D call: TRBD1 (5 bases). CDR1 and CDR2 from the germline V gene are MDHEN and SYDVKM. The CDR3 totals 15 residues.

This clonotype was seen only a few times. The chain couples TRBV7-9 to TRBJ1-1; 8 positions agree with TRBD1. The V segment lost 2 bases and the J segment 1 base; nucleotides outside the gene matches: 15. The CDR3 covers 19 residues. Germline V gives CDR1 SEHNR, CDR2 FQNEAQ (reference sequence). CDR3: CASSLIITVQGAANTEAFF. The CDR3 nucleotides read TGTGCCAGCAGCTTAATTATTACGGTCCAGGGGGCTGCGAACACTGAAGCTTTCTTT.

As regards this clonotype: A read error may explain this, as a much larger clone is one base away. V gene TRBV12-3 or TRBV12-4 combines with J gene TRBJ2-3; 11 nucleotides match TRBD2. The V segment lost 7 bases and the J segment 0 bases; nucleotides outside the gene matches: 6. CDR3 length equals 16 residues. Here the CDR3 DNA reads TGTGCCAGCACTTGGGGACTAGCGGCTAGCACAGATACGCAGTATTTT. Amino acid sequence: CASTWGLAASTDTQYF.

Concerning this clonotype itself: A much more abundant neighbour one base away suggests this may be a read error. The chain is built from TRBV4-3 and TRBJ1-4, with D tentatively TRBD1 (5 bases). Trimming pared 0 bases from V and 6 bases from J, leaving 20 bases between. Germline V gene sequence: CDR1 LGHNA, CDR2 YSLEER. The CDR3 has 18 residues. CDR3 in amino acids: CASSQDQGRGRLHEKLFF. CDR3 nucleotide sequence: TGCGCCAGCAGCCAAGATCAAGGTCGGGGACGGCTGCATGAAAAACTGTTTTTT.

On this clonotype: At one end, the junction sequence differs from germline, possibly due to a read error. The J gene is TRBJ2-7, the V gene TRBV5-1; TRBD2 is a possible D gene (6 bases). The CDR3 is 13 amino acids. Germline-derived CDR1 and CDR2 are SGHRS and YFSETQ. The CDR3 loop is CAISPQAEGEQYF. CDR3 DNA: TGCGCCATCAGCCCTCAAGCGGAGGGAGAGCAGTACTTC. Full variable domain (remainder filled in from reference TRBV5-1 and TRBJ2-7): KAGVTQTPRYLIKTRGQQVTLSCSPISGHRSVSWYQQTPGQGLQFLFEYFSETQRNKGNFPGRFSGRQFSNSRSEMNVSTLELGDSALYLCAISPQAEGEQYFGPGTRLTVT.

A word on this clonotype: This likely comes from a read error, as the CDR3 has no conserved phenylalanine or tryptophan at its end. This chain joins TRBV29-1 and TRBJ2-5; D possibly corresponds to TRBD2 (6 bases). CDR1 is SQVTM and CDR2 is ANQGSEA in the germline V gene. The CDR3 contains 13 residues. V gave up 6 bases and J gave up 4 bases, with 15 bases separating them. CDR3 nucleotides: TGCAGCGTCTCTGGGGAGGTGGGAGAGACCCAGTACTCC. Its translation is CSVSGEVGETQYS.

J is TRBJ2-3 and V is TRBV30, with a weak D call TRBD2 (6 bases). The CDR3 consists of 14 residues. CDR1 is GTSNPN and CDR2 is SVGIG in the germline V gene (reference sequence). V gave up 2 bases and J gave up 6 bases, with 15 bases separating them. CDR3 sequence: CAWSRGSRGDTQYF. CDR3 coding DNA: TGTGCCTGGAGTCGAGGTTCCCGGGGGGATACGCAGTATTTT.

The CDR3: CASSRGGRGYSYEQYF. The CDR3 DNA follows: TGTGCCAGCAGCAGGGGGGGTCGGGGGTACTCCTACGAGCAGTACTTC. The genes are TRBV5-4 and TRBJ2-7, with a possible D match to TRBD2 (7 bases). Trimming stripped 4 bases from V and 0 bases from J, with 17 bases between. Per germline, CDR1 SGHNT and CDR2 YYREEE (reference sequence). CDR3 length: 16 amino acids.

As regards this clonotype: The conserved final phenylalanine or tryptophan is absent from the CDR3, which likely points to a read error. This chain uses TRBV29-1 with TRBJ1-5, with D uncertain. V was cut by 6 bases and J by 7 bases, with 16 bases left in between. CDR1 is SQVTM, CDR2 ANQGSEA, per germline. This CDR3 spans 13 amino acids. This CDR3 is CSVGLAPRQPQHL. In nucleotides, the CDR3 is TGCAGCGTCGGACTCGCCCCGAGGCAGCCCCAGCATTTA.

Remarks on this clonotype: At one of its ends the junction is not consistent with the germline gene, which may arise from a read error. The chain combines TRBV5-1 with TRBJ1-6, with D uncertain. The CDR3 consists of 15 residues. Per the germline V gene, CDR1 is SGHRS and CDR2 is YFSETQ. The CDR3: CASSRAGPGNSALHF. The CDR3 DNA is TGCGCCAGCAGCCGGGCTGGCCCTGGAAATTCAGCCCTCCACTTT.

This clonotype was counted only a few times. The gene calls are TRBV4-1 and TRBJ2-4; D not resolved. V lost 0 bases and J lost 3, with 12 bases in between. CDR1 and CDR2 (germline): MGHRA, YSYEKL. CDR3 length equals 16 residues. CDR3 in amino acids: CASSQDESIDKNIQYF. CDR3 sequence (DNA): TGCGCCAGCAGCCAAGATGAGTCAATAGACAAAAACATTCAGTACTTC.

In its sample, this clonotype was seen many times. The chain recombines TRBV12-3 or TRBV12-4 with TRBJ2-1; the D is unclear. This CDR3 is 13 amino acids long. With 3 bases removed from V and 4 bases from J, the gap between germline ends came to 7 bases. The CDR3 region has the DNA TGTGCCAGCAGTTTGGTAGGTTACAATGAGCAGTTCTTC. This sequence encodes CASSLVGYNEQFF.

This clonotype was seen a handful of times. The J gene is TRBJ1-5, the V gene TRBV5-6; D not certain. The V end was cut by 0 bases, the J end by 7 bases, with 11 bases between. Germline values: CDR1 SGHDT, CDR2 YYEEEE. CDR3 size: 14 residues. The DNA of the CDR3 is TGTGCCAGCAGCTTGGGGATGAGAAGCCAGCCCCAGCATTTT. This gives the protein CASSLGMRSQPQHF.

Worth noting for this clonotype: Since a much larger clone is just one base distant, this may be a read error. The chain couples TRBV4-3 to TRBJ2-5, with 7 bases fitting TRBD1. Per the germline V gene, CDR1 is LGHNA and CDR2 is YSLEER. There are 19 residues in the CDR3. CDR3 loop: CARSQDWPGGPERGETQYF. The CDR3 nucleotides are TGCGCCAGAAGCCAAGATTGGCCAGGGGGTCCAGAAAGGGGGGAGACCCAGTACTTC.

The sample holds many counts of this clonotype. The CDR3 reads CASSVYNEQFF. Here the CDR3 DNA reads TGTGCCAGCAGTGTTTACAATGAGCAGTTCTTC. The chain is built from TRBV12-3 or TRBV12-4 and TRBJ2-1, with D unclear. The CDR3 sequence is 11 residues long. V gave up 5 bases and J gave up 4 bases, with 3 bases separating them.